Reported below is one T cell receptor beta chain. The antigen is not known. Here immunoSEQ multiplex PCR was the method, and the copy in TCRdb shows in-frame clones only, minus some. The sample yields about 93,000 clones, approximately 94% seen once. This sample is part of a study of OX40 agonist ivuxolimab in advanced cancers. Study summary: Intravenous ivuxolimab was administered to patients every 2 weeks at 0.01 to 10 mg/kg. In three patients, partial responses were observed, one with hepatocellular carcinoma and two with cutaneous melanoma. Study-level results: The study did not work out the antigen specificity of the expanded peripheral T cells.

Germline assignment: CDR1 MDHEN and CDR2 SYDVKM. The CDR3 totals 14 residues. Trimming shortened V by 10 bases and J by 3 bases, and 16 bases separated the two germline ends. Collection of blood occurred at baseline, at cycle 4 day 1, and at cycle 7 day 1. The chain carries TRBV28 and TRBJ2-4; D unclear. This clonotype was sampled from an adult with an advanced solid tumor such as melanoma, head and neck, liver or kidney cancer. Specimen: CD4+ or CD8+ T cells sorted from blood, collected in a trial of the OX40 agonist ivuxolimab. The DNA for the CDR3 is TGTGCCACCGTGGAACTTCTGGGCAAAAACATTCAGTACTTC. Its protein is CATVELLGKNIQYF.